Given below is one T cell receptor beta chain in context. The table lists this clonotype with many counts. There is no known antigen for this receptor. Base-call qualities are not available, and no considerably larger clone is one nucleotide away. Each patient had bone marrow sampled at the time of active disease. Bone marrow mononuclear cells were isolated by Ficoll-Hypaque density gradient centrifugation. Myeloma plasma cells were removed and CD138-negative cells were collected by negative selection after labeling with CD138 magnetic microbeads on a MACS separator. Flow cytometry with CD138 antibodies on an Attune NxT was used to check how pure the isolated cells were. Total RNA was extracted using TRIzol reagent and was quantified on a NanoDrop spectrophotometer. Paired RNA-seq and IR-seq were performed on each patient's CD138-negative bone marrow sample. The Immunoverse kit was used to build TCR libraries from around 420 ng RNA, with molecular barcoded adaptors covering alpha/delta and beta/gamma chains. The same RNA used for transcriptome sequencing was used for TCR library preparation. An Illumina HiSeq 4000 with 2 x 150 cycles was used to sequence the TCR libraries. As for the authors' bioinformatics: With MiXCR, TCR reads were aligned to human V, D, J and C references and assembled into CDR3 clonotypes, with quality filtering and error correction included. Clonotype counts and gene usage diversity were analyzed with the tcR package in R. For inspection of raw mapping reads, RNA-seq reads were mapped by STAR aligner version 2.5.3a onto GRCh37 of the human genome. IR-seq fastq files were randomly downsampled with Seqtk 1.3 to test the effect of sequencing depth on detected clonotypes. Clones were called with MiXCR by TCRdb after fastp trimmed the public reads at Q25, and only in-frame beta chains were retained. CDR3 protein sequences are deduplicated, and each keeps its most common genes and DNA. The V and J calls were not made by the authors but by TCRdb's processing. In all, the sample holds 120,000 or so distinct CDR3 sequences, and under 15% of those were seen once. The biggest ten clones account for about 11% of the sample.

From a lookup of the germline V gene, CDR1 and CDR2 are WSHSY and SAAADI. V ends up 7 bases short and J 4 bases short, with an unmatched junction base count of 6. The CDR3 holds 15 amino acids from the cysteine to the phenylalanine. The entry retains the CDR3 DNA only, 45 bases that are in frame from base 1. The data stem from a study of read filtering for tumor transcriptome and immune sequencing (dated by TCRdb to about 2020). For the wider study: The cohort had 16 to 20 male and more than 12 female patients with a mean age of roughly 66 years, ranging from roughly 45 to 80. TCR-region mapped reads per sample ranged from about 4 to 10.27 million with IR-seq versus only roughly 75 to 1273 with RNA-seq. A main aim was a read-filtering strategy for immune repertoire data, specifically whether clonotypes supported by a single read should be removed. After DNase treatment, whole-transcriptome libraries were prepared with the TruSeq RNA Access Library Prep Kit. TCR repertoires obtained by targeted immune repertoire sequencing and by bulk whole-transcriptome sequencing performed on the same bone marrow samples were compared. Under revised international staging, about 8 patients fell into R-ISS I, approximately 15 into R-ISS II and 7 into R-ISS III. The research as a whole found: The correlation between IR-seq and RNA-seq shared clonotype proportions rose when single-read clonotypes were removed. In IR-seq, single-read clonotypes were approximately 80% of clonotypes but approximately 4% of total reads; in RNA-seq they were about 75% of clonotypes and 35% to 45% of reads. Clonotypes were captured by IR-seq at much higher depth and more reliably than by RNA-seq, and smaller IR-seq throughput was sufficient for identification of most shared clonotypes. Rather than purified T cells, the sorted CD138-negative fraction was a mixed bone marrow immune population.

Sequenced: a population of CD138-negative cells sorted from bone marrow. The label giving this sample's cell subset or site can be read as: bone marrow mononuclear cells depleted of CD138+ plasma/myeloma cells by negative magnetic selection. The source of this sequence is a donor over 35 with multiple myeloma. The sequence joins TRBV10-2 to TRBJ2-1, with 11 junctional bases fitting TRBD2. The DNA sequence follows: TGCGCCAGCACCCTAGCGGGAGGCCTTTACAATGAGCAGTTCTTC. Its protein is CASTLAGGLYNEQFF.